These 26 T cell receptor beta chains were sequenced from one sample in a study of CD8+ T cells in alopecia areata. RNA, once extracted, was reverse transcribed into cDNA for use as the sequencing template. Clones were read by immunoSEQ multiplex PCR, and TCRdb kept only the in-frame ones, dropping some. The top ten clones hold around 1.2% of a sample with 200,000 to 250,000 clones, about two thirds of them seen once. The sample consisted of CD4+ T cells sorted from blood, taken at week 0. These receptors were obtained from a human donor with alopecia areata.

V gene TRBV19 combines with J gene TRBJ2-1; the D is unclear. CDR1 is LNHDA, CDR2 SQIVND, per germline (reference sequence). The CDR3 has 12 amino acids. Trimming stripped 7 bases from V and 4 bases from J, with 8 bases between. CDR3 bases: TGTGCCAGTAATGGCGGATACAATGAGCAGTTCTTC. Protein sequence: CASNGGYNEQFF.

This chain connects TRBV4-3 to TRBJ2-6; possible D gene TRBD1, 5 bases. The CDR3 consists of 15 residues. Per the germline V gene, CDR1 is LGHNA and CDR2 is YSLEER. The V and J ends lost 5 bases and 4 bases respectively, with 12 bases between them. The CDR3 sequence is CASSVRGAGANVLTF. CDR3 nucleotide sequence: TGCGCCAGCAGCGTAAGGGGTGCCGGGGCCAACGTCCTGACTTTC.

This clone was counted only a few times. This CDR3 reads CASSLWTAFTDTQYF. The CDR3 nucleotides are TGTGCCAGCAGCTTATGGACAGCCTTCACAGATACGCAGTATTTT. This sequence joins TRBV11-2 and TRBJ2-3; D is possibly TRBD1 (6 bases). CDR1 is SGHAT and CDR2 is FQNNGV in the germline V gene. The CDR3 is 15 amino acids. Trimming stripped 2 bases from V and 2 bases from J, with 11 bases between.

CDR3 DNA: TGTGCCAGCAGCGCCGGACTAGCGGGGGGCCTACGGCCCTACGAGCAGTACTTC. It is translated as CASSAGLAGGLRPYEQYF. The chain has TRBV9 and TRBJ2-7, with 14 bases identical to TRBD2. The germline V gene encodes CDR1 SGDLS and CDR2 YYNGEE. V shed 3 bases, J shed 2 bases, and the junction held 10 bases outside the gene matches. CDR3 length: 18 amino acids.

CDR3 sequence (DNA): TGTGCCAGCAGCTCCCGGGACAGGGTGGAGTCTGGCTACACCTTC. The encoded protein is CASSSRDRVESGYTF. This chain links TRBV7-2 with TRBJ1-2, with 9 bases identical to TRBD1. The junction had 10 bases not matched to a gene; V was cut back by 4 bases and J by 7 bases. The germline gives CDR1 SGHTA, CDR2 FQGNSA. The CDR3 is made up of 15 amino acids.

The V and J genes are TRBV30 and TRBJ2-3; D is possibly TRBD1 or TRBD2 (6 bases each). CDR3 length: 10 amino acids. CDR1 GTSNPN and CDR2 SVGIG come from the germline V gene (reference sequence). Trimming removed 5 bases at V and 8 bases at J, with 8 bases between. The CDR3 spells CAWGGGTQYF. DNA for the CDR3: TGTGCCTGGGGAGGGGGTACGCAGTATTTT.

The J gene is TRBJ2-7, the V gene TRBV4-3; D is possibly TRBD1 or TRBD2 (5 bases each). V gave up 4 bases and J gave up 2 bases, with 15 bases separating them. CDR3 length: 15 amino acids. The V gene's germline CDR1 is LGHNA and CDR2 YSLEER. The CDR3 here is CASSPDTGATYEQYF. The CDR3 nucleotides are TGCGCCAGCAGCCCAGACACCGGGGCAACCTACGAGCAGTACTTC.

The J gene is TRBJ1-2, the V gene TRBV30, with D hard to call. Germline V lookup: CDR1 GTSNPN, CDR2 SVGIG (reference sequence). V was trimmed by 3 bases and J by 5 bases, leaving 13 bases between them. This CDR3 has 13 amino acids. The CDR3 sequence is CAWSIVTVYGYTF. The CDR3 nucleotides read TGTGCCTGGAGCATAGTGACGGTTTATGGCTACACCTTC.

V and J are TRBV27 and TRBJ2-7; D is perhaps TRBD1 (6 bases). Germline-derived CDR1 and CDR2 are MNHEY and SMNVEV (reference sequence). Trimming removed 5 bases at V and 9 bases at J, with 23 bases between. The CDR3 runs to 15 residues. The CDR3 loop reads CASSTRDNPLRGQYF. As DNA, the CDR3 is TGTGCCAGCAGTACCCGGGACAATCCCTTACGGGGGCAGTACTTC.

CDR3 region: CASTQGSSNQPQHF. CDR3 coding DNA: TGTGCCAGCACACAGGGTTCTAGCAATCAGCCCCAGCATTTT. V is TRBV2 and J is TRBJ1-5, with D maybe TRBD1 (6 bases). V shed 7 bases and J shed 0 bases, with 10 bases lying between them. This CDR3 contains 14 residues. Germline CDR1 and CDR2: SNHLY and FYNNEI.

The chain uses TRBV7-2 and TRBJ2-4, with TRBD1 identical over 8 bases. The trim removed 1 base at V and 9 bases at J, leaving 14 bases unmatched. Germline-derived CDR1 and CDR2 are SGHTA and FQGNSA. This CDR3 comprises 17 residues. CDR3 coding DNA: TGTGCCAGCAGCTTAGTCGTGACAGGGGCGCTCAGTCCCATTCAGTACTTC. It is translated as CASSLVVTGALSPIQYF.

This CDR3 reads CASSPRSGANSPLHF. The CDR3 region has the DNA TGTGCCAGCAGCCCCCGGAGTGGGGCGAATTCACCCCTCCACTTT. The chain joins TRBV7-2 to TRBJ1-6; D is possibly TRBD1 (5 bases). V lost 5 bases and J lost 7, with 15 bases in between. The germline CDR1 and CDR2 sequences are SGHTA and FQGNSA. The CDR3 runs to 15 residues. The full variable domain, in which reference TRBV7-2 and TRBJ1-6 provide the parts outside the CDR3, is GAGVSQSPSNKVTEKGKDVELRCDPISGHTALYWYRQSLGQGLEFLIYFQGNSAPDKSGLPSDRFSAERTGGSVSTLTIQRTQQEDSAVYLCASSPRSGANSPLHFGNGTRLTVT.

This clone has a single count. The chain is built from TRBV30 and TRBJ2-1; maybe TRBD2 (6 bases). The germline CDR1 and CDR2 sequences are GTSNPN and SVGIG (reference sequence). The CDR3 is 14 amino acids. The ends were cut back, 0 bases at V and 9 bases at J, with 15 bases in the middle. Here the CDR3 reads CAWSVLVGRGEQFF. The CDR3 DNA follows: TGTGCCTGGAGTGTACTCGTCGGGAGAGGTGAGCAGTTCTTC.

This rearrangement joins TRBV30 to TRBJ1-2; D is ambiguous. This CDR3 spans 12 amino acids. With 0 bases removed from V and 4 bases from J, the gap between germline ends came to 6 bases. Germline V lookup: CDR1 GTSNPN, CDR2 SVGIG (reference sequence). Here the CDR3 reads CAWSVRRYGYTF. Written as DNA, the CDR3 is TGTGCCTGGAGTGTACGGCGCTATGGCTACACCTTC.

The CDR3 region is CASSEAGKETQYF. The CDR3 DNA is TGTGCCAGCAGCGAGGCGGGGAAAGAGACCCAGTACTTC. This sequence joins TRBV7-2 and TRBJ2-5; possible D gene TRBD2, 6 bases. The CDR3 sequence is 13 residues long. CDR1 is SGHTA, CDR2 FQGNSA, per germline. Between the trimmed V and J ends, which lost 5 bases and 3 bases, there was a span of 10 bases.

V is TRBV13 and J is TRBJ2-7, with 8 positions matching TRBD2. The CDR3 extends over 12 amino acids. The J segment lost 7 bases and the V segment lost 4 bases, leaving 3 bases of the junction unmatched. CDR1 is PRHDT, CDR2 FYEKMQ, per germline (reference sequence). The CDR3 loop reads CASSYSGEEQYF. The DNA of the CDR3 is TGTGCCAGCAGCTATAGCGGGGAGGAGCAGTACTTC.

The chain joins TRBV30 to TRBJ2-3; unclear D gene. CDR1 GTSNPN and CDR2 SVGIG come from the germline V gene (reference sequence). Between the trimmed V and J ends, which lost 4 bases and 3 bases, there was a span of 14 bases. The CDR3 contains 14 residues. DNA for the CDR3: TGTGCCTGGACGGGTCCAGCTTGGACAGATACGCAGTATTTT. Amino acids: CAWTGPAWTDTQYF.

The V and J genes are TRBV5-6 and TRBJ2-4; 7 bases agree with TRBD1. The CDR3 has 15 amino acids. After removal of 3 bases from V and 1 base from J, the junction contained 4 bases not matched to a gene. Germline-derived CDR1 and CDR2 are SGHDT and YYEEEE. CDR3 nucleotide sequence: TGTGCCAGCAGCTCGACAGGGTTGGCCAAAAACATTCAGTACTTC. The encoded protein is CASSSTGLAKNIQYF.

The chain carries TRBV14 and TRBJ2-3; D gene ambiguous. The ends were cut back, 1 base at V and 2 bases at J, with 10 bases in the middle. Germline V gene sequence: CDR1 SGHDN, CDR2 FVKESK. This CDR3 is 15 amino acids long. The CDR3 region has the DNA TGTGCCAGCAGCCAAGGAGACCGCTACACAGATACGCAGTATTTT. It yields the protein CASSQGDRYTDTQYF.

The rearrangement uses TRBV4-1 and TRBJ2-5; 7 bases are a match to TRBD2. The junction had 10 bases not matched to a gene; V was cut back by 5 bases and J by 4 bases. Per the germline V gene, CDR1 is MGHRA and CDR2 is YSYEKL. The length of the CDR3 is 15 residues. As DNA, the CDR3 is TGCGCCAGCAGCTCGGTCGCCACGGGAGGAGAGACCCAGTACTTC. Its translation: CASSSVATGGETQYF.

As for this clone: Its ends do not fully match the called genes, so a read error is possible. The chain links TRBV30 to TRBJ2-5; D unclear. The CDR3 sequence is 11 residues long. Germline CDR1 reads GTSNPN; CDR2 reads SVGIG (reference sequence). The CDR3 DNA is TGTGCCTGGAGTGTCAAAGAGGCCCAGTACTTC. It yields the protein CAWSVKEAQYF.

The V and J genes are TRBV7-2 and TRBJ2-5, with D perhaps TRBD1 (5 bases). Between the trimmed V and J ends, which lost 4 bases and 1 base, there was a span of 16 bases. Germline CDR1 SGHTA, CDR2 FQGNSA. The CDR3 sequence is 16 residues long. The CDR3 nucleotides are TGTGCCAGCAGCTCCCAGGTTAGGGGTTTCCAAGAGACCCAGTACTTC. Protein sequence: CASSSQVRGFQETQYF.

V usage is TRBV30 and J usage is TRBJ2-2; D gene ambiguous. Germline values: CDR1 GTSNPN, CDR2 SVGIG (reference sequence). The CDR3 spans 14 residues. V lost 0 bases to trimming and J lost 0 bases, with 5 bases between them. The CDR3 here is CAWSVVANTGELFF. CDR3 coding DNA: TGTGCCTGGAGTGTTGTGGCGAACACCGGGGAGCTGTTTTTT.

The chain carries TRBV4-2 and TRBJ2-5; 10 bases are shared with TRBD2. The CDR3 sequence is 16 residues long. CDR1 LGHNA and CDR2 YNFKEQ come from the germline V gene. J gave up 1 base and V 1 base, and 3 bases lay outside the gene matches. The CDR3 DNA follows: TGTGCCAGCAGCCAAGTAGGGACTAGCGTCCAAGAGACCCAGTACTTC. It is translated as CASSQVGTSVQETQYF.

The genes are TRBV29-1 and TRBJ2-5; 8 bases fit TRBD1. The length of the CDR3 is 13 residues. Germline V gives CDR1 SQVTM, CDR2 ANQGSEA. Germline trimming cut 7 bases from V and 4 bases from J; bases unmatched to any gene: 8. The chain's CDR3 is CSARQGMGETQYF. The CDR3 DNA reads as TGCAGCGCGAGACAGGGGATGGGAGAGACCCAGTACTTC.

In DNA form, the CDR3 reads TGTGCCTCTAGGAGGGTATACGAGCAGTACTTC. Amino acid sequence: CASRRVYEQYF. The chain has TRBV25-1 and TRBJ2-7; possibly TRBD2 for D (6 bases). The germline V and J ends were trimmed by 11 bases and 4 bases, with 12 bases remaining between them. Looked up from germline, CDR1 is MGHDK and CDR2 is SYGVNS. The CDR3 contains 11 residues.